The next 24 T cell receptor beta chains were all read from a single sample in a study of radiotherapy plus CTLA-4 blockade in lung cancer. Profiled with immunoSEQ multiplex PCR; TCRdb holds only in-frame clones, not every one. The sample has about 80,000 clones; under 85% are singletons. The sample was peripheral blood, taken from a patient treated with radiotherapy plus ipilimumab. The receptors were sampled from a human donor with non-small cell lung cancer who had stable disease on radiotherapy plus ipilimumab.

The chain is built from TRBV5-6 and TRBJ2-1; TRBD2 agrees at 13 bases. V was pared by 5 bases and J by 4 bases, with 3 bases of the junction left unmatched. Germline CDR1 reads SGHDT; CDR2 reads YYEEEE. The CDR3 consists of 15 residues. DNA of the CDR3: TGTGCCAGCAGGGGGACTAGCGGGACTTACAATGAGCAGTTCTTC. It codes for CASRGTSGTYNEQFF.

The V gene is TRBV9, the J gene TRBJ2-3, with a tentative D call TRBD2 (6 bases). V was pared by 0 bases and J by 1 base, with 9 bases between. Germline CDR1 and CDR2: SGDLS and YYNGEE. The CDR3 sequence is 15 residues long. The CDR3: CASSVGASGTDTQYF. For the CDR3, the DNA is TGTGCCAGCAGCGTAGGGGCTAGCGGCACAGATACGCAGTATTTT.

The chain employs TRBV29-1 and TRBJ2-7, with a possible D match to TRBD2 (5 bases). The CDR3 is made up of 14 amino acids. Trimming cost V 6 bases and J 0 bases, with 15 bases left between them. CDR1 is SQVTM and CDR2 is ANQGSEA in the germline V gene. The CDR3 DNA follows: TGCAGCGTGGAGAGGGCAGTCATCTCCTACGAGCAGTACTTC. Its protein product is CSVERAVISYEQYF.

The V and J genes are TRBV5-1 and TRBJ2-1; 10 positions agree with TRBD2. This CDR3 comprises 15 residues. Germline CDR1 SGHRS, CDR2 YFSETQ. The trim removed 6 bases at V and 10 bases at J, leaving 13 bases unmatched. The CDR3 reads CASKASSGGPREQFF. CDR3 nucleotide sequence: TGCGCCAGCAAGGCGAGTAGCGGGGGGCCGAGGGAGCAGTTCTTC.

The rearrangement joins TRBV5-1 to TRBJ2-2; 7 bases match TRBD2. The trim removed 0 bases at V and 0 bases at J, leaving 5 bases unmatched. Germline assignment: CDR1 SGHRS and CDR2 YFSETQ. This CDR3 has 17 amino acids. The CDR3 loop reads CASSLAGLAANTGELFF. For the CDR3, the DNA is TGCGCCAGCAGCTTGGCGGGCCTAGCGGCGAACACCGGGGAGCTGTTTTTT. The full variable domain, in which reference TRBV5-1 and TRBJ2-2 provide the parts outside the CDR3, is KAGVTQTPRYLIKTRGQQVTLSCSPISGHRSVSWYQQTPGQGLQFLFEYFSETQRNKGNFPGRFSGRQFSNSRSEMNVSTLELGDSALYLCASSLAGLAANTGELFFGEGSRLTVL.

The chain combines TRBV15 with TRBJ1-2; TRBD1 matches 8 bases. V shed 0 bases, J shed 8 bases, and the junction held 8 bases outside the gene matches. Germline CDR1 is LNHNV and CDR2 is YYDKDF (reference sequence). This CDR3 region has 15 residues. DNA of the CDR3: TGTGCCACCAGCAGAGAACAAAGACAGGGGCTAGGCTACACCTTC. Residues: CATSREQRQGLGYTF.

V gene TRBV11-2 combines with J gene TRBJ2-7; D gene unclear. The CDR3 is 16 amino acids. V was cut by 5 bases and J by 0 bases, with 17 bases left in between. The V gene's germline CDR1 is SGHAT and CDR2 FQNNGV. The CDR3 bases are TGTGCCAGCAGCGATCTCGGGTCCAGCTTCTCCTACGAGCAGTACTTC. This encodes CASSDLGSSFSYEQYF.

The J gene is TRBJ2-7, the V gene TRBV29-1, with D hard to call. The V gene's germline CDR1 is SQVTM and CDR2 ANQGSEA. V was pared by 7 bases and J by 6 bases, with 13 bases between. The CDR3 has 11 amino acids. CDR3 sequence: CSGEQLGEQYF. The CDR3 DNA reads TGCAGCGGCGAGCAGTTAGGCGAGCAGTACTTC.

This clone was picked up a small number of times. In nucleotides, the CDR3 is TGTGCTAGTGGACCCTACACCATATATTTT. It is translated as CASGPYTIYF. V and J are TRBV12-5 and TRBJ1-3; D is uncertain. The V and J ends lost 6 bases and 8 bases respectively, with 5 bases between them. Germline loops: CDR1 LGHNT, CDR2 FRNRAP. CDR3 length: 10 residues. Based on the CDR3 plus reference TRBV12-5 and TRBJ1-3, the full variable domain is DARVTQTPRHKVTEMGQEVTMRCQPILGHNTVFWYRQTMMQGLELLAYFRNRAPLDDSGMPKDRFSAEMPDATLATLKIQPSEPRDSAVYFCASGPYTIYFGEGSWLTVV.

The CDR3 coding sequence is TGTGCCAGCAGCTTATACAGGGGGCAGGGAACCGGGGAGCTGTTTTTT. It translates to CASSLYRGQGTGELFF. J is TRBJ2-2 and V is TRBV11-2; 9 positions agree with TRBD1. Losses at the gene ends were 2 bases for V and 5 bases for J; bases not matched to a gene: 6. The germline V gene has CDR1 SGHAT and CDR2 FQNNGV. This CDR3 contains 16 residues.

The chain carries TRBV5-1 and TRBJ2-6; possibly TRBD2 for D (5 bases). Trimming removed 5 bases from V and 0 bases from J, with 12 bases in between. The germline V gene encodes CDR1 SGHRS and CDR2 YFSETQ. CDR3 length equals 16 residues. The CDR3 sequence: CASRGLGDSGANVLTF. In DNA, the CDR3 is TGCGCCAGCAGGGGGTTGGGAGACTCTGGGGCCAACGTCCTGACTTTC. The full variable domain, with the rest looked up from reference TRBV5-1 and TRBJ2-6, is KAGVTQTPRYLIKTRGQQVTLSCSPISGHRSVSWYQQTPGQGLQFLFEYFSETQRNKGNFPGRFSGRQFSNSRSEMNVSTLELGDSALYLCASRGLGDSGANVLTFGAGSRLTVL.

Only one count was recorded for this clone. This rearrangement joins TRBV4-1 to TRBJ2-2; D possibly corresponds to TRBD1 (5 bases). The germline gives CDR1 MGHRA, CDR2 YSYEKL. Trimming removed 0 bases at V and 0 bases at J, with 8 bases between. This CDR3 spans 16 amino acids. CDR3 in DNA: TGCGCCAGCAGCCAAGAAGCCAGGGCGAACACCGGGGAGCTGTTTTTT. Translation: CASSQEARANTGELFF.

J is TRBJ1-1 and V is TRBV28; the match to TRBD1 covers 7 bases. The germline CDR1 and CDR2 sequences are MDHEN and SYDVKM. The CDR3 is made up of 13 amino acids. The V and J ends lost 7 bases and 4 bases, in that order; junction bases with no gene match: 6. In DNA, the CDR3 is TGTGCCAGCAAGCAGGGGGGAATCACTGAAGCTTTCTTT. It yields the protein CASKQGGITEAFF.

This clone was seen more than once but under ten times. The J gene is TRBJ2-4, the V gene TRBV11-2, with 7 nucleotides matching TRBD1. Germline lookup yields CDR1 SGHAT and CDR2 FQNNGV. The CDR3 is 18 residues long. V shed 4 bases, J shed 5 bases, and the junction held 17 bases outside the gene matches. The CDR3 DNA sequence: TGTGCCAGCAGCTCCTACCCGGGTGGACAGGCCCTTGAAAACATTCAGTACTTC. Protein: CASSSYPGGQALENIQYF.

The V gene is TRBV28, the J gene TRBJ2-7, with TRBD1 identical over 9 bases. V trimming: 6 bases; J trimming: 4 bases; junction bases outside the gene matches: 10. The CDR3 spans 15 residues. Looked up from germline, CDR1 is MDHEN and CDR2 is SYDVKM. In nucleotides, the CDR3 is TGTGCCAGCAGAAATCCCGGGACAGGGTGGTACGAGCAGTACTTC. This gives the protein CASRNPGTGWYEQYF.

In this sample, this clone turned up a few times. The chain couples TRBV7-9 to TRBJ2-3; 10 bases fit TRBD2. V was clipped by 7 bases and J by 3 bases; unmatched bases: 16. Germline V gives CDR1 SEHNR, CDR2 FQNEAQ (reference sequence). CDR3 length equals 18 residues. The CDR3 DNA reads TGTGCCAGCACACTACCGCGAGGGACTAGCGACCCGACAGATACGCAGTATTTT. Its translation is CASTLPRGTSDPTDTQYF. Looking up the rest from reference TRBV7-9 and TRBJ2-3 gives the full variable domain: DTGVSQNPRHKITKRGQNVTFRCDPISEHNRLYWYRQTLGQGPEFLTYFQNEAQLEKSRLLSDRFSAERPKGSFSTLEIQRTEQGDSAMYLCASTLPRGTSDPTDTQYFGPGTRLTVL.

The V and J genes are TRBV19 and TRBJ2-2; tentatively, D is TRBD1 (5 bases). The germline V gene encodes CDR1 LNHDA and CDR2 SQIVND (reference sequence). The CDR3 has 15 residues. V was pared by 1 base and J by 5 bases, with 11 bases between. The DNA of the CDR3 is TGTGCCAGTAGTATAGGGCAGGGCCCGACCGGGGAGCTGTTTTTT. This encodes CASSIGQGPTGELFF.

This clone appeared a single time. V gene TRBV28 combines with J gene TRBJ1-6, with 9 bases lining up with TRBD1. The V and J ends lost 7 bases and 4 bases, in that order; junction bases with no gene match: 8. The CDR3 contains 16 residues. Looked up from germline, CDR1 is MDHEN and CDR2 is SYDVKM. The CDR3 loop reads CASKVAGTGYNSPLHF. In nucleotides, the CDR3 is TGTGCCAGCAAAGTAGCCGGGACAGGGTATAATTCACCCCTCCACTTT.

The chain couples TRBV29-1 to TRBJ2-3, with D perhaps matching TRBD1 (5 bases). The germline V and J ends were trimmed by 2 bases and 1 base, with 7 bases remaining between them. This CDR3 spans 13 amino acids. Looked up from germline, CDR1 is SQVTM and CDR2 is ANQGSEA. The CDR3 spells CSVEIRGTDTQYF. The CDR3 DNA follows: TGCAGCGTTGAAATCAGGGGCACAGATACGCAGTATTTT.

This chain connects TRBV6-6 to TRBJ2-5, with a weak D call TRBD2 (7 bases). V was clipped by 6 bases and J by 5 bases, with 16 bases between them. CDR1 is MNHNY, CDR2 SVGAGI, per germline (reference sequence). The CDR3 sequence is 14 residues long. The CDR3 DNA is TGTGCCAGCAGGGAAGGGGGGGACTCGGAGACCCAGTACTTC. This sequence encodes CASREGGDSETQYF.

Regarding this clone: This CDR3 is also generated by other DNA sequences in the sample. The V gene is TRBV7-3, the J gene TRBJ2-1; D possibly uses TRBD1 or TRBD2 (5 bases each). The ends were cut back, 4 bases at V and 5 bases at J, with 9 bases in the middle. The CDR3 length is 13 residues. Germline loops: CDR1 SGHTA, CDR2 FQGTGA. CDR3 DNA sequence: TGTGCCAGCAGCTCGGGGCCTAACAATGAGCAGTTCTTC. It translates to CASSSGPNNEQFF.

The rearrangement links TRBV9 to TRBJ2-2; D is uncertain. This CDR3 is built from 14 residues. V dropped 0 bases and J dropped 3 bases, with 6 bases sitting between them. Germline V gene data show CDR1 as SGDLS and CDR2 as YYNGEE. The CDR3 nucleotides are TGTGCCAGCAGCGTAGTCCGGGACACCGGGGAGCTGTTTTTT. Protein: CASSVVRDTGELFF.

Remarks on this clone: The junction and the germline gene differ at one end; a read error may be behind it. The chain links TRBV7-7 to TRBJ2-1; perhaps TRBD2 as D (5 bases). CDR3 length: 15 residues. Germline CDR1 is SSHAT and CDR2 is FNYEAQ (reference sequence). CDR3 region: CASSLAPSSYNEQFF. As DNA, the CDR3 is TGTGCTAGCAGCTTAGCGCCTAGCTCCTACAATGAGCAGTTCTTC.

The chain has TRBV7-8 and TRBJ2-5; 16 bases align to TRBD2. The J segment lost 7 bases and the V segment lost 5 bases, leaving 10 bases of the junction unmatched. From germline, CDR1 is SGHVS and CDR2 FQNEAQ. This CDR3 has 17 amino acids. The CDR3 sequence: CASSPTGTSGGAATQYF. CDR3 DNA sequence: TGTGCCAGCAGCCCGACCGGGACTAGCGGGGGGGCGGCGACCCAGTACTTC.